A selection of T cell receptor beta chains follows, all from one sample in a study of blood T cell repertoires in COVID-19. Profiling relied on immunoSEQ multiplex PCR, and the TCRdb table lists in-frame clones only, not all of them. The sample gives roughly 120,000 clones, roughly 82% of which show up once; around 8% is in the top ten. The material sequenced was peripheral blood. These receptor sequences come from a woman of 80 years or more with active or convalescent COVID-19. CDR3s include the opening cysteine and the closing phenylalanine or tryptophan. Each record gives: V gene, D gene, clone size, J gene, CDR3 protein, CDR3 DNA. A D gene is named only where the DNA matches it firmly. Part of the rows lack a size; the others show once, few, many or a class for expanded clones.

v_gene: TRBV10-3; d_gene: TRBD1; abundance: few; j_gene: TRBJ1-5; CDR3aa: CATGQNNQPQHF; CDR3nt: TGTGCCACGGGACAGAACAATCAGCCCCAGCATTTT
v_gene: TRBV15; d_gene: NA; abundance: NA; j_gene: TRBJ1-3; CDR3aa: CATSRDRGPGNTIYF; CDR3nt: TGTGCCACCAGCAGAGACAGGGGCCCGGGAAACACCATATATTTT
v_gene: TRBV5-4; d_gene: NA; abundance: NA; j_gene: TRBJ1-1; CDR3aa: CASSLGTLLNTEAFF; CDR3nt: TGTGCCAGCAGCTTGGGGACACTTTTGAACACTGAAGCTTTCTTT
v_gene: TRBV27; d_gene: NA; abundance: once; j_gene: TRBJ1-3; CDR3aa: CASSRGYNHGNTIYF; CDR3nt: TGTGCCAGCAGTCGCGGGTACAATCATGGAAACACCATATATTTT
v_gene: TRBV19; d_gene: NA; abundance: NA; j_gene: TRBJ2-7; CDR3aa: CAAGQFYEQYF; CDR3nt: TGTGCCGCGGGACAGTTCTACGAGCAGTACTTC
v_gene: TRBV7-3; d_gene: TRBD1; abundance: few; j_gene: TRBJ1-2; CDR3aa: CASSSRQGGGYTF; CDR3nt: TGTGCCAGCAGCTCGCGACAGGGCGGGGGCTACACCTTC
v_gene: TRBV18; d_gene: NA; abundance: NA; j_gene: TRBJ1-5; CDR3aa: CASSPTGTGGNQPQHF; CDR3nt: TGTGCCAGCTCACCAACAGGGACGGGTGGCAATCAGCCCCAGCATTTT
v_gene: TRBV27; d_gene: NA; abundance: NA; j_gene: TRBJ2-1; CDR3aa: CASSLQGPKYNEQFF; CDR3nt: TGTGCCAGCAGTTTACAGGGTCCCAAATACAATGAGCAGTTCTTC
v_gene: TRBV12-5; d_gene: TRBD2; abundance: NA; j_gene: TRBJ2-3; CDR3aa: CASGLGRVAGYTDTQYF; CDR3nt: TGTGCTAGTGGTTTGGGCCGGGTAGCGGGCTACACAGATACGCAGTATTTT
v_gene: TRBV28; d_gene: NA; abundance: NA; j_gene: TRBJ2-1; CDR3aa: CASSSSGTPDYNEQFF; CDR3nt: TGTGCCAGCAGCTCCTCCGGGACTCCGGACTACAATGAGCAGTTCTTC
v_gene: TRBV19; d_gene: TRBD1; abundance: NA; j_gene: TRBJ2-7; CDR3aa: CASSTRSRGQAAGYEQYF; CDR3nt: TGTGCCAGTAGTACCAGAAGTCGGGGACAGGCCGCCGGGTACGAGCAGTACTTC
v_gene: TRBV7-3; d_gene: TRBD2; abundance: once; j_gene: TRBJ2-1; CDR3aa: CASSLTGGRTYNEQFF; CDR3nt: TGTGCCAGCAGCTTAACGGGCGGGAGAACCTACAATGAGCAGTTCTTC
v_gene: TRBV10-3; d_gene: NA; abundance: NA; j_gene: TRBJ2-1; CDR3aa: CAISYGGTGGNEQFF; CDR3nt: TGTGCCATCAGCTATGGGGGGACGGGTGGGAATGAGCAGTTCTTC
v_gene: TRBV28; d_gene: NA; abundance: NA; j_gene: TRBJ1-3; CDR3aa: CASSLVSRVPGNTIYF; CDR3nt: TGTGCCAGCAGTTTAGTCAGTCGGGTCCCTGGAAACACCATATATTTT
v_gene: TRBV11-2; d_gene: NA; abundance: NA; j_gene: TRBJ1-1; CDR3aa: CASSFRGTEAFF; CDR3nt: TGTGCCAGCAGCTTCAGGGGTACTGAAGCTTTCTTT
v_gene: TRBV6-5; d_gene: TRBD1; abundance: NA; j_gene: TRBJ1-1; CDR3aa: CASIQGAGVTEAFF; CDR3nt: TGTGCCAGCATACAGGGGGCTGGTGTCACTGAAGCTTTCTTT
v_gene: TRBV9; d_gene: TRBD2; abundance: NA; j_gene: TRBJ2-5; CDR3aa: CASSASGRSPETQYF; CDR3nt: TGTGCCAGCAGCGCTAGCGGGAGGTCCCCAGAGACCCAGTACTTC
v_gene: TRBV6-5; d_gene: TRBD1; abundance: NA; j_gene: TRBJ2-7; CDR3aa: CASSWGQSYEQYF; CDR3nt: TGTGCCAGCAGTTGGGGACAGAGCTACGAGCAGTACTTC
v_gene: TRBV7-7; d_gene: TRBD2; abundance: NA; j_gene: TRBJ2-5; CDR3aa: CASSLGTSGSFETQYF; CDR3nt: TGTGCTAGCAGCTTAGGGACTAGCGGGAGTTTCGAGACCCAGTACTTC
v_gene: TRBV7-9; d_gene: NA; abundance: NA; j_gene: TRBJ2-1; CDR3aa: CASSSRTRFNEQFF; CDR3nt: TGTGCCAGCAGCTCTCGGACTCGCTTCAATGAGCAGTTCTTC
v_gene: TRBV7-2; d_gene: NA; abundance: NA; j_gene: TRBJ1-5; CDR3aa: CASSPSTNQPQHF; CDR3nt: TGTGCCAGCAGCCCCAGTACAAATCAGCCCCAGCATTTT
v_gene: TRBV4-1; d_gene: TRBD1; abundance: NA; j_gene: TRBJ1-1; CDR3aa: CASSSSGTGISTEAFF; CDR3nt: TGCGCCAGCAGCTCCTCCGGGACAGGGATCAGCACTGAAGCTTTCTTT
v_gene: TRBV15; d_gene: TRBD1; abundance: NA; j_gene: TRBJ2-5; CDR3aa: CATSRGDRGLETQYF; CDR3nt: TGTGCCACCAGCAGAGGGGACAGGGGGCTTGAGACCCAGTACTTC
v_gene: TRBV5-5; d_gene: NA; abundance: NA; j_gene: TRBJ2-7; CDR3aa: CASSETGEQYF; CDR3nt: TGTGCCAGCAGCGAAACAGGCGAGCAGTACTTC
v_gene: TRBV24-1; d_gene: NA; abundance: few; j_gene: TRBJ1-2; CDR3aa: CATSEDSFYGYTF; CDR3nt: TGTGCCACCAGCGAGGACAGCTTCTATGGCTACACCTTC
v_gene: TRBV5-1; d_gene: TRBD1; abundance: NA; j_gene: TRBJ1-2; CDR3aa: CASSLAGTGLSYGYTF; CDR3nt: TGCGCCAGCAGCTTGGCCGGGACAGGGCTTAGCTATGGCTACACCTTC
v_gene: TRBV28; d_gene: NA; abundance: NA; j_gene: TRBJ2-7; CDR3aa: CASSFLRTISYEQYF; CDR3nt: TGTGCCAGCAGTTTTTTGCGGACAATCTCCTACGAGCAGTACTTC
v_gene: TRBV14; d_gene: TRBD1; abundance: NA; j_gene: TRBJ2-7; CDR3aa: CASSREGQGLIYEQYF; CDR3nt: TGTGCCAGCAGCAGAGAGGGACAGGGATTAATCTACGAGCAGTACTTC
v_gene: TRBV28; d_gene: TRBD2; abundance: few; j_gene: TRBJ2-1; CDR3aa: CASSSTRLAGGSYNEQFF; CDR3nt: TGTGCCAGCAGTTCCACCCGACTAGCGGGAGGCTCCTACAATGAGCAGTTCTTC
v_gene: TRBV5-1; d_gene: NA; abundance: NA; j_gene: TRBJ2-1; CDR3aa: CASSLKGGGYNEQFF; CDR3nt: TGCGCCAGCAGCTTGAAGGGAGGGGGCTACAATGAGCAGTTCTTC
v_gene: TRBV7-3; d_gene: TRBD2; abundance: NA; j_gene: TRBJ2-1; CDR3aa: CASSKRDYNEQFF; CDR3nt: TGTGCCAGCAGCAAGCGGGATTACAATGAGCAGTTCTTC
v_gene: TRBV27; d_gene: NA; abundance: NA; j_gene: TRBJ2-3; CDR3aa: CASSSHTDTQYF; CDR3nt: TGTGCCAGCAGTTCCCACACAGATACGCAGTATTTT
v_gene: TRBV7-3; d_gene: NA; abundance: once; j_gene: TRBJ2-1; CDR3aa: CASSLRGLNEQFF; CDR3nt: TGTGCCAGCAGCTTAAGGGGGCTCAATGAGCAGTTCTTC